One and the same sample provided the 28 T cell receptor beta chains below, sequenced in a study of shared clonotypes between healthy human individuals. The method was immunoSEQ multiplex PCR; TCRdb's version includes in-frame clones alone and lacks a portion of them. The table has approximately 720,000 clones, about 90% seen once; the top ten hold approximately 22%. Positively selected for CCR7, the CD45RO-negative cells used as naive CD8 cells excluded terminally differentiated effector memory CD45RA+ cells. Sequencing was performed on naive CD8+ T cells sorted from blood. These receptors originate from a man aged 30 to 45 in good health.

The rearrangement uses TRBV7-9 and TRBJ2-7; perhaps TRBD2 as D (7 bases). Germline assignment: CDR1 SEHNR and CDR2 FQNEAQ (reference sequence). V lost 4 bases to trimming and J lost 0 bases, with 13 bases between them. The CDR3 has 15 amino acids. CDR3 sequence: CASSSLGGDSYEQYF. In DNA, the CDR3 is TGTGCCAGCAGCTCACTAGGGGGGGACTCCTACGAGCAGTACTTC.

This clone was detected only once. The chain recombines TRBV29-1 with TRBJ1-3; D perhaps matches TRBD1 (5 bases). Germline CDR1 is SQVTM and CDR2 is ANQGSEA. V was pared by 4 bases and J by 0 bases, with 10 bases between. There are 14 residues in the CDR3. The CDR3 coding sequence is TGCAGCGTTGGTACAGGTGACTCTGGAAACACCATATATTTT. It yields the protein CSVGTGDSGNTIYF.

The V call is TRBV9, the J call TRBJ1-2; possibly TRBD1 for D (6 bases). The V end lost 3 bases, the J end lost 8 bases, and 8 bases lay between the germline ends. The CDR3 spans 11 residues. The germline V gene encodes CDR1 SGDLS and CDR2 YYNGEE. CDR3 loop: CASSGGTGYTF. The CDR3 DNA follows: TGTGCCAGCAGCGGGGGGACAGGCTACACCTTC.

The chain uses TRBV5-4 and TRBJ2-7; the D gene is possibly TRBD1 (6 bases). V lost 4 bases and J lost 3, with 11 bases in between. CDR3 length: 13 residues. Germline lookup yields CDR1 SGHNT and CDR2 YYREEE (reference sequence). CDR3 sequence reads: CASSLQGDYEQYF. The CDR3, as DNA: TGTGCCAGCAGCCTACAGGGAGACTACGAGCAGTACTTC.

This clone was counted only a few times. Written as DNA, the CDR3 is TGCGCCAGCAGTACAGGGCCTGGCACTGAAGCTTTCTTT. Its translation is CASSTGPGTEAFF. The V call is TRBV10-1, the J call TRBJ1-1, with TRBD1 as a possible D gene (6 bases). Trimming cost V 5 bases and J 4 bases, with 11 bases left between them. Germline CDR1 reads WNHNN; CDR2 reads SYGVQD (reference sequence). The CDR3 is made up of 13 amino acids.

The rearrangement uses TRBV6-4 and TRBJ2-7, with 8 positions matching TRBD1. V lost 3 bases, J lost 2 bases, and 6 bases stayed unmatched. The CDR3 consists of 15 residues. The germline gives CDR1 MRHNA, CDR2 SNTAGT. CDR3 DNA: TGTGCCAGCAGTGAAAGTGACAGGGGACCCTACGAGCAGTACTTC. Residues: CASSESDRGPYEQYF.

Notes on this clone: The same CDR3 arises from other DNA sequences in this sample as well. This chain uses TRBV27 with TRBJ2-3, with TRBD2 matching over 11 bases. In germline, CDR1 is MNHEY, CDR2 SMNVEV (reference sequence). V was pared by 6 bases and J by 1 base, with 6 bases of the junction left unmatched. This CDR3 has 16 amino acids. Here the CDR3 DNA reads TGTGCCAGCAGCACCGGACTAGCGGGTGGCACAGATACGCAGTATTTT. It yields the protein CASSTGLAGGTDTQYF.

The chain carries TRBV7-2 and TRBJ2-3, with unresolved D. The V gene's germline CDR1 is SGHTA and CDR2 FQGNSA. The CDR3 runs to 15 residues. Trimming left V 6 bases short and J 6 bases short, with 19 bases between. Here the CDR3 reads CASRPPPMGSDTQYF. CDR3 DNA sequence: TGTGCCAGCAGGCCCCCCCCCATGGGTTCGGATACGCAGTATTTT.

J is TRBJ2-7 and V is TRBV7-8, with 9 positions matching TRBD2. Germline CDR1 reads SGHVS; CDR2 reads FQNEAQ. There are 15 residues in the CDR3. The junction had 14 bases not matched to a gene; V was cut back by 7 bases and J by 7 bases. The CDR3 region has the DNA TGTGCCAGCATCGAAAAAAGGGCGGGAGGGGTGGAGCAGTACTTC. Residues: CASIEKRAGGVEQYF.

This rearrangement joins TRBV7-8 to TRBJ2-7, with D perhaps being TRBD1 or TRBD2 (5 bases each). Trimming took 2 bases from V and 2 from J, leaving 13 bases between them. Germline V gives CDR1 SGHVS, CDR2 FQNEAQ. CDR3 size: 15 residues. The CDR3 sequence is CASSLMGQGPYEQYF. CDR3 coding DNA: TGTGCCAGCAGCTTAATGGGGCAGGGACCCTACGAGCAGTACTTC.

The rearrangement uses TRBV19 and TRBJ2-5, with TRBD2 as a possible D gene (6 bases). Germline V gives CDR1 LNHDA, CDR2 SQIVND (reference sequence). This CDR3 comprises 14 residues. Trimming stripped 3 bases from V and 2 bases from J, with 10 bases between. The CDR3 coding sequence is TGTGCCAGTAGTATCGGCGCGGGGCAAGAGACCCAGTACTTC. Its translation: CASSIGAGQETQYF.

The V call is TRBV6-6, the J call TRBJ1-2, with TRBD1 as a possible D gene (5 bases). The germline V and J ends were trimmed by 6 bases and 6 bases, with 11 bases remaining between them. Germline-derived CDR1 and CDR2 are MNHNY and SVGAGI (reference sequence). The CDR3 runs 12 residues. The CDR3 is CASSWDLNGYTF. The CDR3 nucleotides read TGTGCCAGCAGCTGGGACCTCAATGGCTACACCTTC.

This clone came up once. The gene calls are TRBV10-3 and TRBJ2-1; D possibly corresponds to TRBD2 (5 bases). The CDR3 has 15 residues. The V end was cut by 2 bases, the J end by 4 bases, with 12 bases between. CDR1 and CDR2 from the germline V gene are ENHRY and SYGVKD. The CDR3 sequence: CAISEASPTYNEQFF. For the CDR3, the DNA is TGTGCCATCAGTGAGGCTAGCCCGACTTACAATGAGCAGTTCTTC.

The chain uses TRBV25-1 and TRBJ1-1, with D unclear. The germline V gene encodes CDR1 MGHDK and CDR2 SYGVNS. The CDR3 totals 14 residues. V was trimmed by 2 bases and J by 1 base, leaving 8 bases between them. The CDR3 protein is CASSEIRENTEAFF. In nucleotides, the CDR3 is TGTGCCAGCAGTGAAATCCGCGAGAACACTGAAGCTTTCTTT.

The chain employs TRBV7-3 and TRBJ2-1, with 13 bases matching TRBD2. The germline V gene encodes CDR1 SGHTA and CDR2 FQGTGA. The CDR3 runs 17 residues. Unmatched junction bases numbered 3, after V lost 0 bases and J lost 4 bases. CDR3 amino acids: CASSLTGTSGEYNEQFF. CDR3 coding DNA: TGTGCCAGCAGCTTAACAGGGACTAGCGGGGAGTACAATGAGCAGTTCTTC.

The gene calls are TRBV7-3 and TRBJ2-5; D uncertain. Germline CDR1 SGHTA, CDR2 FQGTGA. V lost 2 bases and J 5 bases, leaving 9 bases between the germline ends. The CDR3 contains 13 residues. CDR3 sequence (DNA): TGTGCCAGCAGCTTATCCCCCCGGGAGACCCAGTACTTC. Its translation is CASSLSPRETQYF.

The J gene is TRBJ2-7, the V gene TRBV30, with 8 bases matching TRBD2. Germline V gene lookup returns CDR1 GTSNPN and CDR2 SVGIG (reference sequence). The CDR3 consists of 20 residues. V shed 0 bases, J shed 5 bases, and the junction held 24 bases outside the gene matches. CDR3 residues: CAWSVISLGRIAGRRNEQYF. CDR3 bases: TGTGCCTGGAGTGTAATTAGTCTGGGGAGGATAGCGGGACGGAGAAACGAGCAGTACTTC.

The CDR3 sequence is CASTEIRTSGSHEQYF. As DNA, the CDR3 is TGTGCCAGCACCGAAATCCGGACTAGCGGGAGCCACGAGCAGTACTTC. The V call is TRBV2, the J call TRBJ2-7; 13 bases line up with TRBD2. V lost 7 bases and J lost 5; bases outside the gene matches: 11. The CDR3 spans 16 residues. Germline CDR1 is SNHLY and CDR2 is FYNNEI.

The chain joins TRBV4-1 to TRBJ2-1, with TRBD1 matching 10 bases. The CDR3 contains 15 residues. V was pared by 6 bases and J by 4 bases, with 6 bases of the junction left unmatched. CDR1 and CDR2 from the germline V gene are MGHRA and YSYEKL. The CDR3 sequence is CASRLGTGVYNEQFF. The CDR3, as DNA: TGCGCCAGCAGGCTCGGGACAGGGGTTTACAATGAGCAGTTCTTC.

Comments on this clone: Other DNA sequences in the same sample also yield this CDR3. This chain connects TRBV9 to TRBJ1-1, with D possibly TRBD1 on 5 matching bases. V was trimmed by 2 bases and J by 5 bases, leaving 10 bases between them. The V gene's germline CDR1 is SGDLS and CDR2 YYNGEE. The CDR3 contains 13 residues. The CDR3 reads CASSVGGETEAFF. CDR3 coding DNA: TGTGCCAGCAGCGTCGGGGGGGAGACTGAAGCTTTCTTT.

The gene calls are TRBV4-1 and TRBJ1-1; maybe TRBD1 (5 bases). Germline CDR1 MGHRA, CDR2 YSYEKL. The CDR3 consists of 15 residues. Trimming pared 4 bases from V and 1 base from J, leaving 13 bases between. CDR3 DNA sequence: TGCGCCAGCAGCCTCGACAGAGTGTGGAACACTGAAGCTTTCTTT. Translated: CASSLDRVWNTEAFF.

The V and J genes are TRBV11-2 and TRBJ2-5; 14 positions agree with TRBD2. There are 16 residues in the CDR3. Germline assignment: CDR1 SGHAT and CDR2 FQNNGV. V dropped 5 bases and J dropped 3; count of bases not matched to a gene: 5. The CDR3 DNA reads TGTGCCAGCAGCAAAGGGACTAGCGGGAGAGAAGAGACCCAGTACTTC. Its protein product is CASSKGTSGREETQYF.

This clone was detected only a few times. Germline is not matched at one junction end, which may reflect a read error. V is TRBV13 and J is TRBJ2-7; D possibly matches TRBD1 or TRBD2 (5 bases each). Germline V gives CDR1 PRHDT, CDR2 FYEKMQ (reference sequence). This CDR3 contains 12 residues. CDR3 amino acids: CASSSLGTERYF. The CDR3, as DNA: TGTGCCAGCAGCTCTCTGGGGACCGAGCGGTACTTC.

DNA for the CDR3: TGTGCCAGCAGTCTAGGGACGGGGAACACTGAAGCTTTCTTT. Its protein is CASSLGTGNTEAFF. The chain has TRBV6-5 and TRBJ1-1, with a weak D call TRBD1 (5 bases). V lost 5 bases, J lost 1 base, and 11 bases lay in between. Germline loops: CDR1 MNHEY, CDR2 SVGAGI. This CDR3 has 14 amino acids.

The CDR3, as DNA: TGTGCCTGGGGTCAACCCGGGGGACTAGCGGGAGGTGTCCAAGAGACCCAGTACTTC. This sequence encodes CAWGQPGGLAGGVQETQYF. This chain joins TRBV30 and TRBJ2-5; 15 nucleotides match TRBD2. Germline CDR1 GTSNPN, CDR2 SVGIG (reference sequence). The length of the CDR3 is 19 residues. The trim removed 5 bases at V and 1 base at J, leaving 14 bases unmatched.

This CDR3 reads CASSRTGDYQPQHF. The CDR3, as DNA: TGTGCCAGCAGTCGGACAGGTGACTATCAGCCCCAGCATTTT. The chain joins TRBV27 to TRBJ1-5, with TRBD1 matching 7 bases. The CDR3 loop spans 14 amino acids. Unmatched junction bases numbered 6, after V lost 5 bases and J lost 5 bases. Per the germline V gene, CDR1 is MNHEY and CDR2 is SMNVEV (reference sequence).

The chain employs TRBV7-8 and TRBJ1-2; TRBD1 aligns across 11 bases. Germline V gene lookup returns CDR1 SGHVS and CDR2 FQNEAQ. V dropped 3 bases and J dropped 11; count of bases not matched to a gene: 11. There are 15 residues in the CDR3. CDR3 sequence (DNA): TGTGCCAGCAGCTTGCTCGTCGGACAGGGGGCGTTTTACACCTTC. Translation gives CASSLLVGQGAFYTF.

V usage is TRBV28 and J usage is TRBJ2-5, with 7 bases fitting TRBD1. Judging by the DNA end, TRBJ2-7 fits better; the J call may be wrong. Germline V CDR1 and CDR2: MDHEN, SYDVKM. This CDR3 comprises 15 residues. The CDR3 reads CASSFRDRHTYEQYF. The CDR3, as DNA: TGTGCCAGCAGTTTCCGGGACAGACATACCTACGAGCAGTACTTC.